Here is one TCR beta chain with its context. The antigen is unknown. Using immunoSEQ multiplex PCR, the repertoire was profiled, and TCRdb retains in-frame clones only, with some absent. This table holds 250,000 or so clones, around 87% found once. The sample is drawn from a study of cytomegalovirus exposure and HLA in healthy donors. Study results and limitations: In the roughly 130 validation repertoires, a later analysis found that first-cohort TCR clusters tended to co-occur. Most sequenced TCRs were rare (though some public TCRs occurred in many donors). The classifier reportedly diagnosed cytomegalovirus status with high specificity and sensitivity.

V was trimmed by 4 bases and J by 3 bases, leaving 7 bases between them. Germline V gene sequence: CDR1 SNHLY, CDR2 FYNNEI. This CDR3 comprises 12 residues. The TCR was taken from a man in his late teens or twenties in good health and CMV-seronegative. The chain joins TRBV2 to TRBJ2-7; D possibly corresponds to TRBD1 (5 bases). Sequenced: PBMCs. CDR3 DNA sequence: TGTGCCAGCAGTGGCCAGGGCTACGAGCAGTACTTC. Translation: CASSGQGYEQYF. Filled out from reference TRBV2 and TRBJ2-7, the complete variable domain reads EPEVTQTPSHQVTQMGQEVILRCVPISNHLYFYWYRQILGQKVEFLVSFYNNEISEKSEIFDDQFSVERPDGSNFTLKIRSTKLEDSAMYFCASSGQGYEQYFGPGTRLTVT.